These 27 T cell receptor beta chains came from one sample sequenced in a study of blood T cell repertoires in COVID-19. Generated by immunoSEQ multiplex PCR, the TCRdb table keeps only in-frame clones and is missing some. The table has about 160,000 clones, around four fifths seen once. The material sequenced was peripheral blood. The origin of the receptors is a human donor in a cohort sampled during active COVID-19.

The genes are TRBV27 and TRBJ2-7; weak D call: TRBD1 (6 bases). Germline CDR1 reads MNHEY; CDR2 reads SMNVEV (reference sequence). V lost 6 bases, J lost 7 bases, and 22 bases lay in between. The CDR3 totals 15 residues. The CDR3 region has the DNA TGTGCCAGCAGCTTCCCAGGGGCCTCCCTTGGGGAGCAGTACTTC. This sequence encodes CASSFPGASLGEQYF.

This chain connects TRBV3-1 (or the pseudogene TRBV3-2) to TRBJ1-5; TRBD1 matches 8 bases. The CDR3 covers 14 residues. Germline assignment: CDR1 LGHDT and CDR2 YNNKEL (reference sequence). V gave up 4 bases and J gave up 4 bases; unmatched junction bases: 3. The CDR3, as DNA: TGTGCCAGCAGCCGGACAGGGTCAAATCAGCCCCAGCATTTT. Residues: CASSRTGSNQPQHF.

In DNA form, the CDR3 reads TGCAGTGCTAGTCCGGACAGAGACAATGAGCAGTTCTTC. As protein: CSASPDRDNEQFF. The rearrangement uses TRBV20-1 and TRBJ2-1, with a possible D match to TRBD1 (6 bases). CDR3 length: 13 residues. The germline CDR1 and CDR2 sequences are DFQATT and SNEGSKA (reference sequence). V was trimmed by 3 bases and J by 5 bases, leaving 11 bases between them.

J is TRBJ1-3 and V is TRBV18; D is undetermined. V gave up 2 bases and J gave up 2 bases, with 16 bases separating them. This CDR3 is built from 17 residues. Looked up from germline, CDR1 is KGHSH and CDR2 is LQKENI. The CDR3 spells CASSPLAETSPGNTIYF. In DNA form, the CDR3 reads TGTGCCAGCTCACCATTGGCAGAAACCTCCCCTGGAAACACCATATATTTT.

This rearrangement joins TRBV5-3 to TRBJ2-4; possibly TRBD1 for D (6 bases). TRBV5-3 is an ORF for which the function is uncertain. Deletions cut 4 bases from V and 0 bases from J, with 14 bases between. The CDR3 spans 16 residues. CDR3 protein: CARSKRTELAKNIQYF. CDR3 DNA: TGTGCCAGAAGCAAGCGGACAGAGCTAGCCAAAAACATTCAGTACTTC.

This clone was recorded a few times. The V call is TRBV7-8, the J call TRBJ1-2; D is perhaps TRBD1 (5 bases). The V end lost 1 base, the J end lost 0 bases, and 15 bases lay between the germline ends. Germline values: CDR1 SGHVS, CDR2 FQNEAQ. This CDR3 contains 17 residues. The CDR3 spells CASSLGTGGHANYGYTF. DNA for the CDR3: TGTGCCAGCAGCTTAGGGACGGGTGGACACGCTAACTATGGCTACACCTTC.

At least ten counts were recorded for this clone. The chain links TRBV7-9 to TRBJ2-3, with 10 bases that match TRBD1. The CDR3 is 14 residues long. Germline-derived CDR1 and CDR2 are SEHNR and FQNEAQ (reference sequence). The J segment lost 5 bases and the V segment lost 5 bases, leaving 4 bases of the junction unmatched. The CDR3 region is CASSRRDRGDTQYF. The CDR3 nucleotides are TGTGCCAGCAGCCGCCGGGACAGGGGAGATACGCAGTATTTT. Using reference TRBV7-9 and TRBJ2-3 for the parts outside the CDR3, the full variable domain is DTGVSQNPRHKITKRGQNVTFRCDPISEHNRLYWYRQTLGQGPEFLTYFQNEAQLEKSRLLSDRFSAERPKGSFSTLEIQRTEQGDSAMYLCASSRRDRGDTQYFGPGTRLTVL.

V gene TRBV25-1 combines with J gene TRBJ2-1; TRBD2 might be the D (5 bases). There are 16 residues in the CDR3. Trimming pared 4 bases from V and 2 bases from J, leaving 15 bases between. Germline V gives CDR1 MGHDK, CDR2 SYGVNS. As DNA, the CDR3 is TGTGCCAGCAGTGGCCCCGATAGCGCGACCTACAATGAGCAGTTCTTC. Protein sequence: CASSGPDSATYNEQFF.

The gene calls are TRBV5-8 and TRBJ2-7, with D possibly matching TRBD2 (5 bases). Per germline, CDR1 SGHTS and CDR2 YDEGEE. This CDR3 comprises 16 residues. Trimming left V 0 bases short and J 4 bases short, with 17 bases between. CDR3 amino acids: CASSLARVRSGYEQYF. DNA for the CDR3: TGTGCCAGCAGCTTGGCGCGGGTCCGATCGGGGTACGAGCAGTACTTC.

The chain recombines TRBV7-9 with TRBJ1-6, with a weak D call TRBD1 (5 bases). V lost 5 bases, J lost 6 bases, and 14 bases lay in between. The CDR3 has 15 residues. The V gene's germline CDR1 is SEHNR and CDR2 FQNEAQ (reference sequence). The CDR3 DNA reads TGTGCCAGCAGCGCGGCGGGAGGGACTAATTCACCCCTCCACTTT. This encodes CASSAAGGTNSPLHF.

The chain combines TRBV10-3 with TRBJ2-5, with 9 bases lining up with TRBD1. The CDR3 has 16 amino acids. The ends lost 0 bases at V and 4 bases at J; junction bases unmatched: 6. CDR1 and CDR2 (germline): ENHRY, SYGVKD. CDR3 sequence reads: CAISESGTGLGETQYF. The CDR3 nucleotides are TGTGCCATCAGTGAGTCGGGGACAGGGTTGGGAGAGACCCAGTACTTC.

The chain couples TRBV4-3 to TRBJ2-7; 7 nucleotides line up with TRBD2. The CDR3 is 16 residues long. Germline CDR1 is LGHNA and CDR2 is YSLEER. Losses at the gene ends were 1 base for V and 2 bases for J; bases not matched to a gene: 8. Here the CDR3 reads CASSQGGREGAYEQYF. Written as DNA, the CDR3 is TGCGCCAGCAGCCAAGGGGGGAGGGAGGGCGCCTACGAGCAGTACTTC.

V usage is TRBV18 and J usage is TRBJ2-1; 15 bases align to TRBD2. The CDR3 has 17 residues. V lost 5 bases, J lost 4 bases, and 6 bases stayed unmatched. Looked up from germline, CDR1 is KGHSH and CDR2 is LQKENI. CDR3: CASSYPGLAGGYNEQFF. As DNA, the CDR3 is TGTGCCAGCTCATATCCGGGACTAGCGGGGGGATACAATGAGCAGTTCTTC.

The rearrangement joins TRBV29-1 to TRBJ2-7, with 10 bases identical to TRBD2. Germline trimming cut 3 bases from V and 6 bases from J; bases unmatched to any gene: 14. The CDR3 consists of 16 residues. CDR1 SQVTM and CDR2 ANQGSEA come from the germline V gene. The CDR3 nucleotides read TGCAGCGTTGATAACCTAGCGGGGGCCGGTGTGGGCGAGCAGTACTTC. Amino acid sequence: CSVDNLAGAGVGEQYF.

This chain links TRBV27 with TRBJ1-4; 7 bases are shared with TRBD1. The CDR3 has 14 residues. The junction had 5 bases not matched to a gene; V was cut back by 3 bases and J by 7 bases. The germline V gene has CDR1 MNHEY and CDR2 SMNVEV (reference sequence). The CDR3 DNA reads as TGTGCCAGCAGTTTCAGGGGGGACGGTGAAAAACTGTTTTTT. Its protein is CASSFRGDGEKLFF.

The V call is TRBV5-1, the J call TRBJ1-2, with D perhaps matching TRBD1 (5 bases). V lost 1 base to trimming and J lost 7 bases, with 14 bases between them. CDR1 SGHRS and CDR2 YFSETQ come from the germline V gene. There are 14 residues in the CDR3. The CDR3 DNA sequence: TGCGCCAGCAGCTTGAATGGTGGGGCAGCTGGCTACACCTTC. It is translated as CASSLNGGAAGYTF.

V usage is TRBV28 and J usage is TRBJ1-5; TRBD1 matches at 12 bases. CDR1 and CDR2 (germline): MDHEN, SYDVKM. The V segment lost 6 bases and the J segment 3 bases; nucleotides outside the gene matches: 9. This CDR3 is built from 17 residues. CDR3 DNA sequence: TGTGCCAGCAGATTTACCGGGACAGGGGGCCTCAATCAGCCCCAGCATTTT. Its protein product is CASRFTGTGGLNQPQHF.

This clone was seen ten or more times. The rearrangement links TRBV4-1 to TRBJ2-4; a possible D gene is TRBD2 (6 bases). V was pared by 0 bases and J by 5 bases, with 14 bases between. Germline CDR1 is MGHRA and CDR2 is YSYEKL. This CDR3 is 16 amino acids long. CDR3 sequence: CASSQDPGGVENIQYF. The DNA for the CDR3 is TGCGCCAGCAGCCAAGATCCCGGGGGAGTTGAAAACATTCAGTACTTC.

The chain combines TRBV6-5 with TRBJ1-3; weak D call: TRBD1 (5 bases). CDR1 MNHEY and CDR2 SVGAGI come from the germline V gene. The CDR3 contains 15 residues. With 2 bases removed from V and 2 bases from J, the gap between germline ends came to 10 bases. The CDR3 DNA reads as TGTGCCAGCAGTTACATTGGGGCGGCTGGAAACACCATATATTTT. It yields the protein CASSYIGAAGNTIYF.

The rearrangement joins TRBV10-3 to TRBJ2-1; 9 bases match TRBD2. V lost 5 bases and J lost 0; bases outside the gene matches: 2. Germline assignment: CDR1 ENHRY and CDR2 SYGVKD. This CDR3 has 15 residues. The CDR3 is CAISPTSGSYNEQFF. The CDR3 nucleotides are TGTGCCATCAGTCCGACTAGCGGCTCCTACAATGAGCAGTTCTTC.

This clone has just one count. This chain links TRBV14 with TRBJ2-3, with D perhaps matching TRBD2 (6 bases). Germline CDR1 and CDR2: SGHDN and FVKESK. V shed 4 bases and J shed 3 bases, with 14 bases lying between them. CDR3 length equals 15 residues. CDR3 DNA sequence: TGTGCCAGCAGCCCTAGACTAGGAGGTACAGATACGCAGTATTTT. Protein product: CASSPRLGGTDTQYF.

The chain has TRBV5-4 and TRBJ2-7; 10 bases map to TRBD1. The CDR3 is made up of 16 amino acids. The J segment lost 1 base and the V segment lost 3 bases, leaving 7 bases of the junction unmatched. CDR1 is SGHNT, CDR2 YYREEE, per germline (reference sequence). CDR3 sequence: CASSYPGQGFSYEQYF. CDR3 coding DNA: TGTGCCAGCAGCTACCCGGGACAGGGGTTTTCCTACGAGCAGTACTTC.

The rearrangement joins TRBV19 to TRBJ2-7, with 8 bases identical to TRBD1. Unmatched junction bases numbered 7, after V lost 0 bases and J lost 3 bases. This CDR3 comprises 16 residues. From germline, CDR1 is LNHDA and CDR2 SQIVND (reference sequence). CDR3 in amino acids: CASSIELGTGYYEQYF. The CDR3 coding sequence is TGTGCCAGTAGTATAGAGCTCGGGACAGGCTACTACGAGCAGTACTTC.

This chain joins TRBV6-1 and TRBJ1-5; possible D gene TRBD1, 6 bases. V lost 2 bases and J 4 bases, leaving 15 bases between the germline ends. Germline loops: CDR1 MNHNS, CDR2 SASEGT. The length of the CDR3 is 16 residues. CDR3 amino acids: CASSEILWDKNQPQHF. CDR3 nucleotide sequence: TGTGCCAGCAGTGAAATCTTATGGGACAAAAATCAGCCCCAGCATTTT.

The chain links TRBV7-3 to TRBJ1-1; 11 nucleotides agree with TRBD1. After removal of 2 bases from V and 2 bases from J, the junction contained 1 base not matched to a gene. The CDR3 covers 15 residues. Germline loops: CDR1 SGHTA, CDR2 FQGTGA. This chain's CDR3 is CASSLGQGANTEAFF. As DNA, the CDR3 is TGTGCCAGCAGCTTAGGACAGGGGGCAAACACTGAAGCTTTCTTT.

This clone was recorded only once. This chain connects TRBV18 to TRBJ1-4; D is perhaps TRBD1 (5 bases). The CDR3 is made up of 16 amino acids. The germline V gene has CDR1 KGHSH and CDR2 LQKENI. V was clipped by 2 bases and J by 1 base, with 11 bases between them. The CDR3 loop reads CASSPFGGGTNEKLFF. CDR3 DNA sequence: TGTGCCAGCTCACCATTTGGGGGAGGAACTAATGAAAAACTGTTTTTT.

The V and J genes are TRBV4-3 and TRBJ2-1, with 7 bases that match TRBD1. The ends lost 4 bases at V and 7 bases at J; junction bases unmatched: 13. The CDR3 totals 16 residues. The germline CDR1 and CDR2 sequences are LGHNA and YSLEER. Here the CDR3 DNA reads TGCGCCAGCAGCCCCCGAGTACAGGGGCCCTTAAATGAGCAGTTCTTC. Protein sequence: CASSPRVQGPLNEQFF.